The TCR beta chain described here comes from a study of T-cell reconstitution after alpha-beta-depleted transplantation in children. The CDR3 sequence is 13 residues long. Germline CDR1 MNHEY, CDR2 SVGEGT. V lost 7 bases and J 7 bases, leaving 16 bases between the germline ends. The authors prepared the TCRbeta library with unique molecular identifiers. Using its own MiXCR run on the PCR reads, TCRdb lists one record per CDR3 protein. The profile shows hundreds of thousands of distinct CDR3 sequences, around 25% of them singletons. The rearrangement links TRBV6-2 or TRBV6-3 to TRBJ2-5, with D possibly TRBD1 on 5 matching bases. This TCR came from a girl aged 2-15 years with Fanconi anemia, due to receive a stem cell transplant. The sample in question was PBMCs, obtained before TCRalphabeta/CD19-depleted stem cell transplant. The CDR3 spells CASKTTALGTQYF. CDR3 coding DNA: TGTGCCAGCAAGACGACAGCTTTGGGGACCCAGTACTTC.